Detailed here is one T cell receptor beta chain. Its antigen is unknown. These data come from a study of T cell responses to AZD1222 COVID-19 vaccine. General observations from the study: Vaccine-associated CD4 TCRs spanned spike, dominant at 160-218 and 743-854. Spike-specific TCR breadth and depth both grew after two AZD1222 doses.

Method: immunoSEQ multiplex PCR; TCRdb's copy keeps in-frame clones and lacks some. The table has more than 100,000 clones, 75% to 95% seen once. The CDR3 length is 15 residues. Trimming pared 1 base from V and 9 bases from J, leaving 16 bases between. Germline lookup yields CDR1 LNHDA and CDR2 SQIVND (reference sequence). This receptor was identified in an adult who received the AZD1222 COVID-19 vaccine. The rearrangement uses TRBV19 and TRBJ2-1; weak D call: TRBD2 (6 bases). Here the sequenced sample was peripheral blood, taken 28 days after the second AZD1222 dose. CDR3 nucleotides: TGTGCCAGTAGTATAGGCGGGACCCAGGGTGGTGAGCAGTTCTTC. This gives the protein CASSIGGTQGGEQFF.